The clone carrying this TCR beta chain was seen more than once but under ten times. TCRdb recomputed calls from the 5' RACE reads with MiXCR, one row per CDR3 protein. Of a few hundred thousand distinct CDR3 sequences listed, over 8.5% are singletons. This entry comes from a study of identical twins. The germline V gene encodes CDR1 SGHAT and CDR2 FQNNGV. This CDR3 has 16 amino acids. The V end lost 0 bases, the J end lost 4 bases, and 13 bases lay between the germline ends. These data also featured in a second study, about yellow fever vaccine responses in identical twins.

The receptor comes from a woman aged 18-35 years in good health. This chain uses TRBV11-2 with TRBJ2-1, with no clear D. Sequencing was performed on PBMCs. CDR3 region: CASSLDPTPGYNEQFF. The CDR3 region has the DNA TGTGCCAGCAGCTTAGATCCGACCCCCGGGTACAATGAGCAGTTCTTC.